This T cell receptor beta chain was profiled in a study of CD8 T cells in ankylosing spondylitis. This CDR3 region has 12 residues. V gave up 9 bases and J gave up 1 base, with 9 bases separating them. Germline CDR1 KGHDR, CDR2 SFDVKD. The table lists this clonotype with a few counts. Antigen: not known. The study, taken as a whole, reports: Seven to nine highly homologous variants formed a TCR beta motif that appeared characteristic of ankylosing spondylitis blood.

MiXCR was run by TCRdb on the 5' RACE reads, yielding one entry per CDR3 protein. The sample lists under 300,000 distinct CDR3 sequences, approximately 11% occurring once. The clonotype comes from a male donor with ankylosing spondylitis or in good health (not recorded which). V and J are TRBV24-1 and TRBJ2-7, with a tentative D call TRBD2 (5 bases). Sequencing used blood, either unsorted or a sorted T cell fraction (not recorded which). CDR3 protein: CATQDFSYEQYF. CDR3 nucleotides: TGTGCCACCCAGGACTTTTCCTACGAGCAGTACTTC.